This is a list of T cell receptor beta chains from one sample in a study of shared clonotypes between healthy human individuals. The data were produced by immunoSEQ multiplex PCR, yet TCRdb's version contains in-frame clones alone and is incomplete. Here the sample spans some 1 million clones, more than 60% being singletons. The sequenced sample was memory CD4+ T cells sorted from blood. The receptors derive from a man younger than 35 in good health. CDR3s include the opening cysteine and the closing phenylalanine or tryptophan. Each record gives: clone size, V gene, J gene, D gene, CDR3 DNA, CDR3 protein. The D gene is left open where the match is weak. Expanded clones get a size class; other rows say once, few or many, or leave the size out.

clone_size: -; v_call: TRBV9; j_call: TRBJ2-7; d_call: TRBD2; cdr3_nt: TGTGCCAGCAGCGTAGCGAGCGGGAGGGTGGCCGAGCAGTACTTC; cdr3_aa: CASSVASGRVAEQYF
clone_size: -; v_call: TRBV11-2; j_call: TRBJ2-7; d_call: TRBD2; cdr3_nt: TGTGCCAGCAGCTTAGAGCTAGCGGCTCGGTACTTC; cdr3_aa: CASSLELAARYF
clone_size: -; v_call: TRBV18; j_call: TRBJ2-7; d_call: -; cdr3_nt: TGTGCCAGCTCACCACAGAAGATAGCGAGGGAGCAGTACTTC; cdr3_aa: CASSPQKIAREQYF
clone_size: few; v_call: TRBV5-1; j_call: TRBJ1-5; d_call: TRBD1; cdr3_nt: TGCGCCAGCAGCTTGGGGGACAGTGGCTATAGCAATCAGCCCCAGCATTTT; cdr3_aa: CASSLGDSGYSNQPQHF
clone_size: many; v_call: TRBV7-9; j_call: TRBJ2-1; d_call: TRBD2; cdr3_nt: TGTGCCAGCAGCTCAAGACTAGCGGGATACAATGAGCAGTTCTTC; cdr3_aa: CASSSRLAGYNEQFF
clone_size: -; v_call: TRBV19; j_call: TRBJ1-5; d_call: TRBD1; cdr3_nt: TGTGCCAGTAGTTCCAGGGACAGGGCAGCCCAGCCCCAGCATTTT; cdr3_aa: CASSSRDRAAQPQHF
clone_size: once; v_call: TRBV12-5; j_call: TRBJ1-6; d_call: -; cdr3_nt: TGTGCTAGTGGTCCCTCGGACAGTGCGTATAATTCACCCCTCCACTTT; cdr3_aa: CASGPSDSAYNSPLHF
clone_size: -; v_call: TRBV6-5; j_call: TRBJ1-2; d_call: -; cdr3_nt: TGTGCCAGCAGTTACTCGAAGGCAGGGTATGGCTACACCTTC; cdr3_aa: CASSYSKAGYGYTF
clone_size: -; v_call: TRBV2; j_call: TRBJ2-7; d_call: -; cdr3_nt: TGTGCCAGCAGCCTTTATAGTGGCGGGGCCAGCGAGCAGTACTTC; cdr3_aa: CASSLYSGGASEQYF
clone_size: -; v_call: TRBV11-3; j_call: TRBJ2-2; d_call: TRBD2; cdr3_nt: TGTGCCAGCAGCTGGGGTGGTCTGGCGGGGGTGTCCACCGGGGAGCTGTTTTTT; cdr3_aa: CASSWGGLAGVSTGELFF
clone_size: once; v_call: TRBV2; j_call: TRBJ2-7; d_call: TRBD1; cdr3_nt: TGTGCCAGCAAACCGGGACAGGGGGTTTACGAGCAGTACTTC; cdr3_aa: CASKPGQGVYEQYF
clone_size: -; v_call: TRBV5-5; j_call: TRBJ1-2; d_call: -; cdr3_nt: TGTGCCAGCAGCTTGGTGACAGGTGGCTACACCTTC; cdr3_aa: CASSLVTGGYTF
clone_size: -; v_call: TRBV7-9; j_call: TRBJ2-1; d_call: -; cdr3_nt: TGTGCCAGCAGCTCAGGGGCCGTAACCTACAATGAGCAGTTCTTC; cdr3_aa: CASSSGAVTYNEQFF
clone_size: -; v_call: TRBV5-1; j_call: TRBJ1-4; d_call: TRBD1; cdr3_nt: TGCGCCAGCAGCTTAACGCAGGGGGTGCGGGAAAAACTGTTTTTT; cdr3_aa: CASSLTQGVREKLFF
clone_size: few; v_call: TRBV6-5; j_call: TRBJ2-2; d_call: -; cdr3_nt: TGTGCCAGCAGTTACCGGGACAAAAACACCGGGGAGCTGTTTTTT; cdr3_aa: CASSYRDKNTGELFF
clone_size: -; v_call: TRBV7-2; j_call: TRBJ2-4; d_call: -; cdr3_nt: TGTGCCAGCAGCTTAGACCCGCGACAGCTTGGCAAAAACATTCAGTACTTC; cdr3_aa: CASSLDPRQLGKNIQYF
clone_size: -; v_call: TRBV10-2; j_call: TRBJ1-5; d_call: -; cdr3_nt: TGCGCCAGCAGTGAGTCCGGCGGGACGGCCTCTTATAGCAATCAGCCCCAGCATTTT; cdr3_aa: CASSESGGTASYSNQPQHF
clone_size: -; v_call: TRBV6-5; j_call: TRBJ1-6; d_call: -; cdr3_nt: TGTGCCAGCAGTTACTCGAAGAATTCACCCCTCCACTTT; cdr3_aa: CASSYSKNSPLHF
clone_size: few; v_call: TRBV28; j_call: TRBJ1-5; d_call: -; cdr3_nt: TGTGCCAGCACCCCGCCCCAGCATTTT; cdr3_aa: CASTPPQHF
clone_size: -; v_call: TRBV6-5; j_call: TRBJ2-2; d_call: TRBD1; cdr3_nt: TGTGCCAGCAGTTCCCCCAGGGGGCCGACCGGGGAGCTGTTTTTT; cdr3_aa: CASSSPRGPTGELFF
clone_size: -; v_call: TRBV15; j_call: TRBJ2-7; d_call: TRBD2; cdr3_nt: TGTGCCACCAGCAGAGATCGGGCGGGAGGCGGGGAGCAGTACTTC; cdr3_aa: CATSRDRAGGGEQYF
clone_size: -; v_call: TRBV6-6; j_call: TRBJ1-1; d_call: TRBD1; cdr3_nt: TGTGCCAGCAAAACAGGGGCACTAGGAGCTTTCTTT; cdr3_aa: CASKTGALGAFF
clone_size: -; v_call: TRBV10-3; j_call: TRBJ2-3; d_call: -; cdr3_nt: TGTGCCATCAGTGACAGTACCTCTAGCACAGATACGCAGTATTTT; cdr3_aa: CAISDSTSSTDTQYF
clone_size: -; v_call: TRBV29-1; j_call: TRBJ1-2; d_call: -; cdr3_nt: TGCAGCGTTCAGAGGACAGCATACGGCTACACCTTC; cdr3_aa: CSVQRTAYGYTF
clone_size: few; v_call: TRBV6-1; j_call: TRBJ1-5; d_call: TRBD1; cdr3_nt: TGTGCCAGCAGTGGGTTCCGGGACAGTCGGCAGCCCCAGCATTTT; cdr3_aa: CASSGFRDSRQPQHF
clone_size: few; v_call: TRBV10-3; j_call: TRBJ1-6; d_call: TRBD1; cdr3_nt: TGTGCCATCAGTGATTCCTGGAACAGGGGGGGTAATTCACCCCTCCACTTT; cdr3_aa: CAISDSWNRGGNSPLHF
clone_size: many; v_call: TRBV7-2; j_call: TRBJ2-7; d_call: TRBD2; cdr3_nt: TGTGCCAGCAGCTTGATGGGACTAGCGGGAGGGCCTAACGAGCAGTACTTC; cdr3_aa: CASSLMGLAGGPNEQYF
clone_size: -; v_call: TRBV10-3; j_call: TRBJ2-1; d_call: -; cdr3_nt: TGTGCCATCAGTGAAGGAGGTGAGCAGTTCTTC; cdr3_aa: CAISEGGEQFF
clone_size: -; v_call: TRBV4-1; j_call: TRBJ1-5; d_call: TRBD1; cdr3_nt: TGCGCCAGCAGCCAAGATGGGACAGGTGGCAATCAGCCCCAGCATTTT; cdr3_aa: CASSQDGTGGNQPQHF
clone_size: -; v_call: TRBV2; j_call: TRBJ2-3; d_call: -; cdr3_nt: TGTGCCAGCAGTCGCCTCAAGGCCCGCACAGATACGCAGTATTTT; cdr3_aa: CASSRLKARTDTQYF
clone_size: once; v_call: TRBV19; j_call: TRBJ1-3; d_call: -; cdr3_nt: TGTGCCAGTAGTATTGGCGACAGGATCTCTGGAAACACCATATATTTT; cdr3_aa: CASSIGDRISGNTIYF
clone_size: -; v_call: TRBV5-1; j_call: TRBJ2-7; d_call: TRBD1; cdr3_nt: TGCGCCAGCAGCTGGGACAGCCTGAAGGGCGAGCAGTACTTC; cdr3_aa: CASSWDSLKGEQYF
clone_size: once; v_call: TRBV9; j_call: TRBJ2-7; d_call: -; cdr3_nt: TGTGCCAGCAGCCCCAGACGAGGGGGTGATATCTACGAGCAGTACTTC; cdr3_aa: CASSPRRGGDIYEQYF
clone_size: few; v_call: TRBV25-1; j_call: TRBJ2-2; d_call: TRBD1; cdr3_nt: TGTGCCAGCAGTGAATGGGGACAGGGGCTGTATTCCGGGGAGCTGTTTTTT; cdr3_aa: CASSEWGQGLYSGELFF
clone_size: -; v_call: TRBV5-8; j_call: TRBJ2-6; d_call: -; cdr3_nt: TGTGCCAGCAGCTACGTGCCCGGTGGCCGTTGGCTTGATGGGGCCAACGTCCTGACTTTC; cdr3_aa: CASSYVPGGRWLDGANVLTF
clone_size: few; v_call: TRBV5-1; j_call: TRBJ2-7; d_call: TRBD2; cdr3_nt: TGCGCCAGCAGCTTATCGACTAGCGGGGGACACTACGAGCAGTACTTC; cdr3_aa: CASSLSTSGGHYEQYF
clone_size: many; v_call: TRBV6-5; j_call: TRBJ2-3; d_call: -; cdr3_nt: TGTGCCAGCAGTTACTTGGGCGGGGGCACAGATACGCAGTATTTT; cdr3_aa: CASSYLGGGTDTQYF
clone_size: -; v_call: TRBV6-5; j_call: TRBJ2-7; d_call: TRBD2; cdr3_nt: TGTGCCAGCGCCTCTGGCGGGGGGAGGAAGGACGAGCAGTACTTC; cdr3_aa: CASASGGGRKDEQYF
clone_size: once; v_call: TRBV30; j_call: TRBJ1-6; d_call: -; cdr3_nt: TGTGCCTGGAGGGGGGAGACCTATAATTCACCCCTCCACTTT; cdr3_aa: CAWRGETYNSPLHF
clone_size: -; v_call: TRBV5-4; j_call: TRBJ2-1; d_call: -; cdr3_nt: TGTGCCAGCAGCTTGGACGGGGTGGATGAGCAGTTCTTC; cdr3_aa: CASSLDGVDEQFF
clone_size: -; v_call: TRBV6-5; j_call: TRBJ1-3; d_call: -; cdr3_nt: TGTGCCAGCAGACCCACAGCTTCCTCTGGAAACACCATATATTTT; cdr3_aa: CASRPTASSGNTIYF
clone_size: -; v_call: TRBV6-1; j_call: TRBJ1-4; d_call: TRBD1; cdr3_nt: TGTGCCAGCAGTCCCGGGACAGGGTACGAAAAACTGTTTTTT; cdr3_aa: CASSPGTGYEKLFF
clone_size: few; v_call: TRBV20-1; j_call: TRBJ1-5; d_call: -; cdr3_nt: TGCAGTGCTAGTGGGCAGCCCCAGCATTTT; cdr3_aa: CSASGQPQHF
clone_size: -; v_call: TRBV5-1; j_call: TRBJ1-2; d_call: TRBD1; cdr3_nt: TGCGCCAGCAGCTTGCCGGGACAGGGCTATGGCTACACCTTC; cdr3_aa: CASSLPGQGYGYTF
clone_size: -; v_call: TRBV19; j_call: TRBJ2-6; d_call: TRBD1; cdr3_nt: TGTGCCAGTACTCGGGACAGGGGGCTTGAGGGGGCCAACGTCCTGACTTTC; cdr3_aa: CASTRDRGLEGANVLTF
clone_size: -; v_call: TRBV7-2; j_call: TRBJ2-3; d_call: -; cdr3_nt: TGTGCCAGCAGCACCGGACCACCCCGCACAGATACGCAGTATTTT; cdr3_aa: CASSTGPPRTDTQYF
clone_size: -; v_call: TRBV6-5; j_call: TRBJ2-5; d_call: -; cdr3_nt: TGTGCCAGCAGTCCGACAAGGAGGGAGACCCAGTACTTC; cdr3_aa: CASSPTRRETQYF
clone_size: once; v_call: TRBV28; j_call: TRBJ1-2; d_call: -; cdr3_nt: TGTGCCAGCAGTCCCCGGACAAGCCAAGGCTATGGCTACACCTTC; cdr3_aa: CASSPRTSQGYGYTF
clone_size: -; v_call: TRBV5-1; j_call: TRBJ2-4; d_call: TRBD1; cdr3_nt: TGCGCCAGCAGCGTGGGGACAGACACTCTAGCCAAAAACATTCAGTACTTC; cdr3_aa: CASSVGTDTLAKNIQYF
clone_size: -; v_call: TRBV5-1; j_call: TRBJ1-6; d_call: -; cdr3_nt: TGCGCCAGCAGCCGGCTAGTAGGGGTAGAAAATTCACCCCTCCACTTT; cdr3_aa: CASSRLVGVENSPLHF
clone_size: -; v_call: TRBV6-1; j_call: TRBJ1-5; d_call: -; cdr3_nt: TGTGCCAGCAGTACCATCGGGTCCCTACAGCCCCAGCATTTT; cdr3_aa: CASSTIGSLQPQHF
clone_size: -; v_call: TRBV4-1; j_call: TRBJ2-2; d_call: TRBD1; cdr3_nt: TGCGCCAGCAGCCGGGATGGGACAGCCATTACCGGGGAGCTGTTTTTT; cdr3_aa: CASSRDGTAITGELFF
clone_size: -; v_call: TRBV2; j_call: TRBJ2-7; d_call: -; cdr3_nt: TGTGCCACCCTCCGGGACTCTCCCTACGAGCAGTACTTC; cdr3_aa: CATLRDSPYEQYF
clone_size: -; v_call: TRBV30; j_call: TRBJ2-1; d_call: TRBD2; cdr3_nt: TGTGCCTGGAGTAGGACTACGGGGGGTCATGAGCAGTTCTTC; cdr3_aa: CAWSRTTGGHEQFF